These 20 T cell receptor beta chains were sequenced from one sample in a study of blood T cells in healthy people across ages. A second roughly 6 to 11 cycle PCR used barcoded and J-beta primers. In TCRdb, the 5' RACE reads were re-called with MiXCR into one record per CDR3 protein. The table shows 1.5 million to 1.9 million distinct CDR3 sequences, with roughly two fifths occurring only once. The sequenced material came from blood. All receptors derive from a woman between 18 and 29 years old in good health.

This clonotype was detected a few times. This chain joins TRBV20-1 and TRBJ1-6, with TRBD1 matching 8 bases. Germline lookup yields CDR1 DFQATT and CDR2 SNEGSKA (reference sequence). The CDR3 extends over 15 amino acids. V shed 0 bases, J shed 9 bases, and the junction held 7 bases outside the gene matches. Here the CDR3 reads CSARDAAGGSSPLHF. CDR3 sequence (DNA): TGCAGTGCTAGAGATGCAGCAGGGGGCAGTTCACCCCTCCACTTT.

The CDR3 here is CASSVRPGGPETQYF. CDR3 DNA: TGTGCCAGCAGCGTCCGACCGGGGGGGCCGGAGACCCAGTACTTC. The chain has TRBV11-2 and TRBJ2-5, with 8 bases that match TRBD2. The V segment lost 5 bases and the J segment 5 bases; nucleotides outside the gene matches: 10. This CDR3 has 15 amino acids. In germline, CDR1 is SGHAT, CDR2 FQNNGV.

This clonotype has more than one count but fewer than ten. V usage is TRBV28 and J usage is TRBJ1-1; 7 positions match TRBD1. Germline V gene lookup returns CDR1 MDHEN and CDR2 SYDVKM. V trimming: 1 base; J trimming: 4 bases; junction bases outside the gene matches: 9. The CDR3 sequence is 16 residues long. CDR3 residues: CASSLLSPTGFTEAFF. The CDR3 DNA is TGTGCCAGCAGTTTATTATCACCGACAGGGTTCACTGAAGCTTTCTTT.

This clonotype has just a few counts. This rearrangement joins TRBV12-3 or TRBV12-4 to TRBJ2-7, with D perhaps TRBD1 or TRBD2 (6 bases each). This CDR3 region has 14 residues. With 6 bases removed from V and 4 bases from J, the gap between germline ends came to 16 bases. CDR3 sequence (DNA): TGTGCCAGCAGGGAGGGGTCACAGGGATACGAGCAGTACTTC. This translates into CASREGSQGYEQYF.

The chain carries TRBV14 and TRBJ1-4; TRBD1 matches at 8 bases. CDR1 is SGHDN, CDR2 FVKESK, per germline. With V trimmed by 0 bases and J by 7 bases, 1 base remained unmatched. The CDR3 contains 14 residues. The CDR3 DNA reads TGTGCCAGCAGCCAAGAGGGGACAGGTGAAAAACTGTTTTTT. Protein sequence: CASSQEGTGEKLFF. The whole variable domain, filled in from reference TRBV14 and TRBJ1-4, reads EAGVTQFPSHSVIEKGQTVTLRCDPISGHDNLYWYRRVMGKEIKFLLHFVKESKQDESGMPNNRFLAERTGGTYSTLKVQPAELEDSGVYFCASSQEGTGEKLFFGSGTQLSVL.

The CDR3 DNA is TGTGCCAGCAGTTTAGTCACCACAACTGGCCACCTTCGAGCTTTCTTT. This encodes CASSLVTTTGHLRAFF. The gene calls are TRBV12-3 or TRBV12-4 and TRBJ1-1; D unresolved. The CDR3 covers 16 residues. Trimming took off 1 base at V and 10 bases at J, with 22 bases between the two ends.

Only a few counts were recorded for this clonotype. The V gene is TRBV3-1, the J gene TRBJ2-2; D perhaps matches TRBD2 (5 bases). Germline CDR1 LGHDT, CDR2 YNNKEL (reference sequence). The CDR3 loop spans 15 amino acids. V lost 4 bases, J lost 1 base, and 10 bases lay in between. The CDR3 DNA sequence: TGTGCCAGCAGCCCGATGGGAGTGAACACCGGGGAGCTGTTTTTT. Amino acids: CASSPMGVNTGELFF. The full variable domain, with the rest looked up from reference TRBV3-1 and TRBJ2-2, is DTAVSQTPKYLVTQMGNDKSIKCEQNLGHDTMYWYKQDSKKFLKIMFSYNNKELIINETVPNRFSPKSPDKAHLNLHINSLELGDSAVYFCASSPMGVNTGELFFGEGSRLTVL.

Comment on this clonotype: A clone one base away is much larger, so this may be a read error. The chain links TRBV10-2 to TRBJ2-3; 7 nucleotides match TRBD1. CDR3 size: 13 residues. V shed 8 bases and J 4 bases; nucleotides not matched to a gene: 6. Germline CDR1 and CDR2: WSHSY and SAAADI. CDR3 in amino acids: CASSDRVPDTQYF. CDR3 sequence (DNA): TGCGCCAGCTCCGACAGGGTCCCAGATACGCAGTATTTT.

V gene TRBV20-1 combines with J gene TRBJ2-4; TRBD1 matches 10 bases. J gave up 13 bases and V 5 bases, and 14 bases lay outside the gene matches. The CDR3 totals 14 residues. CDR1 and CDR2 (germline): DFQATT, SNEGSKA (reference sequence). CDR3 in amino acids: CSAPQGTGAREQYF. The CDR3 nucleotides read TGCAGTGCTCCTCAGGGGACAGGGGCACGAGAGCAGTACTTC.

This rearrangement joins TRBV7-9 to TRBJ1-1, with 9 nucleotides matching TRBD1. V lost 5 bases and J lost 5; bases outside the gene matches: 9. CDR1 is SEHNR, CDR2 FQNEAQ, per germline (reference sequence). The CDR3 covers 15 residues. CDR3: CASSKPGTGRTEAFF. For the CDR3, the DNA is TGTGCCAGCAGCAAACCCGGGACAGGGAGGACTGAAGCTTTCTTT.

This clonotype was seen only a few times. The rearrangement uses TRBV20-1 and TRBJ2-1, with D perhaps TRBD1 (6 bases). This CDR3 is built from 14 residues. CDR1 and CDR2 from the germline V gene are DFQATT and SNEGSKA (reference sequence). Trimming took off 6 bases at V and 1 base at J, with 13 bases between the two ends. The CDR3 loop is CSARNRDSYNEQFF. CDR3 in DNA: TGCAGTGCCAGAAACAGGGATTCCTACAATGAGCAGTTCTTC.

The CDR3 sequence is CASSRTSYFSYEQYF. The CDR3 nucleotides read TGTGCCAGCAGCCGGACATCGTACTTCTCCTACGAGCAGTACTTC. The chain has TRBV7-9 and TRBJ2-7, with D possibly TRBD1 on 5 matching bases. There are 15 residues in the CDR3. Trimming pared 5 bases from V and 0 bases from J, leaving 14 bases between. Germline CDR1 and CDR2: SEHNR and FQNEAQ (reference sequence). Drawing the rest from reference TRBV7-9 and TRBJ2-7, the complete variable domain is DTGVSQNPRHKITKRGQNVTFRCDPISEHNRLYWYRQTLGQGPEFLTYFQNEAQLEKSRLLSDRFSAERPKGSFSTLEIQRTEQGDSAMYLCASSRTSYFSYEQYFGPGTRLTVT.

In its sample, this clonotype was seen once. This chain links TRBV7-2 with TRBJ2-7; possibly TRBD2 for D (5 bases). CDR1 is SGHTA and CDR2 is FQGNSA in the germline V gene. V lost 1 base to trimming and J lost 10 bases, with 14 bases between them. The CDR3 is made up of 13 amino acids. The CDR3 loop is CASSLVEEEAQYF. CDR3 DNA sequence: TGTGCCAGCAGCTTAGTGGAGGAGGAGGCCCAGTACTTC.

This clonotype has more than one count but fewer than ten. The V gene is TRBV7-8, the J gene TRBJ1-1; D gene ambiguous. This CDR3 region has 18 residues. Deletions cut 2 bases from V and 1 base from J, with 20 bases between. The germline V gene encodes CDR1 SGHVS and CDR2 FQNEAQ. The CDR3 bases are TGTGCCAGCAGCTTACTCTTGTCAGGTTCGCCAGAGAACACTGAAGCTTTCTTT. Encoded protein: CASSLLLSGSPENTEAFF.

The genes are TRBV4-2 and TRBJ2-3, with 7 bases aligning to TRBD2. The length of the CDR3 is 14 residues. Germline trimming cut 7 bases from V and 4 bases from J; bases unmatched to any gene: 8. Germline V gives CDR1 LGHNA, CDR2 YNFKEQ. The CDR3 DNA reads TGTGCCAGCACCCGGACCCGGGAGGCAGATACGCAGTATTTT. Translation: CASTRTREADTQYF.

This clonotype has more than one count but fewer than ten. This chain uses TRBV7-9 with TRBJ1-2; D call uncertain. Germline V gene data show CDR1 as SEHNR and CDR2 as FQNEAQ (reference sequence). This CDR3 spans 11 amino acids. Trimming removed 4 bases at V and 4 bases at J, with 4 bases between. CDR3 bases: TGTGCCAGCAGCTCAACCTATGGCTACACCTTC. It yields the protein CASSSTYGYTF.

The rearrangement joins TRBV5-1 to TRBJ1-4; a weak D match, TRBD1 (6 bases). Trimming took 4 bases from V and 0 from J, leaving 13 bases between them. In germline, CDR1 is SGHRS, CDR2 YFSETQ. The CDR3 totals 16 residues. The CDR3 region has the DNA TGCGCCAGCAGCGCGGCCGGGACATCAACTAATGAAAAACTGTTTTTT. Encoded protein: CASSAAGTSTNEKLFF.

CDR3 sequence reads: CSARAARGPNTDTQYF. Here the CDR3 DNA reads TGCAGTGCTAGAGCCGCCCGGGGCCCTAACACAGATACGCAGTATTTT. V gene TRBV20-1 combines with J gene TRBJ2-3; D assignment may be TRBD1 or TRBD2 (5 bases each). Looked up from germline, CDR1 is DFQATT and CDR2 is SNEGSKA (reference sequence). The CDR3 contains 16 residues. Trimming left V 1 base short and J 2 bases short, with 16 bases between.

A few counts support this clonotype. This rearrangement joins TRBV6-1 to TRBJ2-3; D remains ambiguous. Trimming took off 5 bases at V and 0 bases at J, with 12 bases between the two ends. The CDR3 runs 15 residues. Germline-derived CDR1 and CDR2 are MNHNS and SASEGT. CDR3 DNA sequence: TGTGCCAGCAGTTTGAAGGCGGCTAGCACAGATACGCAGTATTTT. Its translation is CASSLKAASTDTQYF.

The V gene is TRBV7-2, the J gene TRBJ1-4, with D unresolved. V was pared by 5 bases and J by 7 bases, with 11 bases between. CDR3 length: 13 residues. Germline CDR1 is SGHTA and CDR2 is FQGNSA. The CDR3 here is CASSARFFEKLFF. CDR3 bases: TGTGCCAGCAGCGCCCGTTTTTTTGAAAAACTGTTTTTT. The full variable domain, with the rest looked up from reference TRBV7-2 and TRBJ1-4, is GAGVSQSPSNKVTEKGKDVELRCDPISGHTALYWYRQSLGQGLEFLIYFQGNSAPDKSGLPSDRFSAERTGGSVSTLTIQRTQQEDSAVYLCASSARFFEKLFFGSGTQLSVL.